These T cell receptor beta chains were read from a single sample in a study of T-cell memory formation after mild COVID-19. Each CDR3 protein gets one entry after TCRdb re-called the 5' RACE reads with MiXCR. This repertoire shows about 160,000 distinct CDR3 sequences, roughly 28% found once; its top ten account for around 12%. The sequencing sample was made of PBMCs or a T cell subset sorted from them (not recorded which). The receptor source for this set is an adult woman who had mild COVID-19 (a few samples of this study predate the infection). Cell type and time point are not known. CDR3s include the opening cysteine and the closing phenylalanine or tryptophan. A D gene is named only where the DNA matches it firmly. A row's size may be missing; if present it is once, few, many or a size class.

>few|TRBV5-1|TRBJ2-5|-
CASSFKQPGSQETQYF
TGCGCCAGCAGCTTTAAACAACCGGGATCCCAAGAGACCCAGTACTTC
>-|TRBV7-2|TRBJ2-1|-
CASSLVSYNEQFF
TGTGCCAGCAGCTTAGTAAGCTACAATGAGCAGTTCTTC
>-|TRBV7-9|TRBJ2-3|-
CANTDTQYF
TGTGCCAATACAGATACGCAGTATTTT
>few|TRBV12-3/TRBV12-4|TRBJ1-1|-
CASSPTTRGPESMNTEAFF
TGTGCCAGCAGTCCAACCACGAGGGGACCCGAAAGCATGAACACTGAAGCTTTCTTT
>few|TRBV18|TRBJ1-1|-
CASSPPGMNTEAFF
TGTGCCAGCTCACCACCAGGGATGAACACTGAAGCTTTCTTT
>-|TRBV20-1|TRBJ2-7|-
CSAKTVTYEQYF
TGCAGTGCTAAAACAGTAACCTACGAGCAGTACTTC
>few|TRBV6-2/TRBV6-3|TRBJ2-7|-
CASSYPPGEYEQYF
TGTGCCAGCAGTTACCCCCCAGGGGAATACGAGCAGTACTTC
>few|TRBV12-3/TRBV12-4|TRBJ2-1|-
CASSFKRGSYNEQFF
TGTGCCAGCAGTTTCAAACGGGGTTCCTACAATGAGCAGTTCTTC
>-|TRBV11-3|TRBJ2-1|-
CASSFGGAQSSYNEQFF
TGTGCCAGCAGCTTTGGGGGAGCGCAGAGCTCCTACAATGAGCAGTTCTTC
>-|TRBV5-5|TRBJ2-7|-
CASSLEGTSYEQYF
TGTGCCAGCAGCTTGGAGGGCACCTCCTACGAGCAGTACTTC
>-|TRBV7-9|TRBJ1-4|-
CASSDEGRQRKKLFF
TGTGCCAGCAGTGATGAGGGTCGGCAAAGGAAAAAACTGTTTTTT
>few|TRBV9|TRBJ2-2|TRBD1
CASSVRQGAGELFF
TGTGCCAGCAGCGTCCGACAGGGCGCCGGGGAGCTGTTTTTT
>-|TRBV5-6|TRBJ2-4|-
CASSSRGRIQYF
TGTGCCAGCAGCTCTAGGGGCAGGATTCAGTACTTC
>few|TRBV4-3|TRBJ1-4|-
CASSQAPGGEEKLFF
TGCGCCAGCAGCCAAGCCCCCGGGGGCGAGGAAAAACTGTTTTTT
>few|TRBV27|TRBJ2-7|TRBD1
CASSFGTATYEQYF
TGTGCCAGCAGTTTTGGGACAGCCACCTACGAGCAGTACTTC
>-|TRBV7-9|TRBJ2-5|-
CASRKKETQYF
TGTGCCAGCAGAAAAAAAGAGACCCAGTACTTC
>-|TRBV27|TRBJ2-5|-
CASISFPVPGETQYF
TGTGCCAGCATCTCCTTCCCCGTCCCCGGGGAGACCCAGTACTTC
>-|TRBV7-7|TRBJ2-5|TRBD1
CAVGQGRETQYF
TGTGCCGTGGGACAGGGGAGAGAGACCCAGTACTTC
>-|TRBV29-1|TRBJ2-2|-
CSVGLQGSPGELFF
TGCAGCGTTGGCCTCCAGGGGTCACCGGGGGAGCTGTTTTTT
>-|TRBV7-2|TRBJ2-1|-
CASSSGLGIGPRYNEQFF
TGTGCCAGCAGCTCTGGCTTGGGGATCGGGCCTAGGTACAATGAGCAGTTCTTC
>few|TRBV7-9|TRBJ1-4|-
CASSLAQGSGEKLFF
TGTGCCAGCAGCTTAGCGCAGGGATCGGGTGAAAAACTGTTTTTT
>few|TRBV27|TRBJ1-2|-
CASSLSSGAGGYTF
TGTGCCAGCAGTTTATCTTCAGGGGCGGGAGGCTACACCTTC
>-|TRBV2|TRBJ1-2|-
CASSEAWGGSYGYTF
TGTGCCAGCAGTGAAGCGTGGGGAGGTAGCTATGGCTACACCTTC
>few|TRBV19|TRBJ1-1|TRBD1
CASTIGQANTEAFF
TGTGCCAGTACGATAGGACAGGCCAACACTGAAGCTTTCTTT
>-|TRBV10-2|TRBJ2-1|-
CASSRTLYNEQFF
TGCGCCAGCAGCCGGACTCTCTACAATGAGCAGTTCTTC
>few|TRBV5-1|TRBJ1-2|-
CASSPDRHGYTF
TGCGCCAGCAGCCCGGACAGACATGGCTACACCTTC